The 7 T cell receptor beta chains presented below share a single source sample, sequenced in a study of cytomegalovirus exposure and HLA in healthy donors. In the PCR, 60 Vbeta and 13 Jbeta primers were used. Method: immunoSEQ multiplex PCR; TCRdb's copy keeps in-frame clones and lacks some. This sample's table reports 38,000 or so clones. Sequencing was performed on PBMCs. These receptors all come from a man aged 40-49 years in good health and CMV-seropositive.

This chain connects TRBV4-3 to TRBJ2-5; TRBD2 is a possible D gene (6 bases). The CDR3 spans 15 residues. Germline V gives CDR1 LGHNA, CDR2 YSLEER. V lost 0 bases and J lost 5, with 13 bases in between. In nucleotides, the CDR3 is TGCGCCAGCAGCCAAGATCGGGGGAGTGGGGAGACCCAGTACTTC. Translation: CASSQDRGSGETQYF.

The chain couples TRBV30 to TRBJ2-5; D is uncertain. The tail of the sequence fits TRBJ2-7 better, so the J call may be wrong. Germline CDR1 GTSNPN, CDR2 SVGIG (reference sequence). The CDR3 spans 12 residues. Here the CDR3 DNA reads TGTGCCTGGAGTCAGGCTTCCTACGAGCAGTACTTC. It codes for CAWSQASYEQYF.

J is TRBJ2-5 and V is TRBV19; a weak D match, TRBD1 (6 bases). The DNA matches TRBJ2-7 better at its end, which makes the J call doubtful. CDR3 length equals 15 residues. Germline V lookup: CDR1 LNHDA, CDR2 SQIVND (reference sequence). The CDR3 DNA sequence: TGTGCCAGTACTTTAGAACAGGGACCCTCCTACGAGCAGTACTTC. This sequence encodes CASTLEQGPSYEQYF.

This rearrangement joins TRBV30 to TRBJ2-5; 11 bases align to TRBD1. CDR1 GTSNPN and CDR2 SVGIG come from the germline V gene (reference sequence). J gave up 4 bases and V 1 base, and 5 bases lay outside the gene matches. The CDR3 loop spans 15 amino acids. In DNA, the CDR3 is TGTGCCTGGAGTGGGGGACAGGGGGTTCTAGAGACCCAGTACTTC. It specifies CAWSGGQGVLETQYF.

The chain combines TRBV18 with TRBJ2-5; 8 bases map to TRBD2. The J call could be wrong; TRBJ2-7 is a better fit for the DNA end. There are 15 residues in the CDR3. CDR1 is KGHSH and CDR2 is LQKENI in the germline V gene. The DNA of the CDR3 is TGTGCCAGCTCACCACCGAGCGGGGGTTCCTACGAGCAGTACTTC. Protein: CASSPPSGGSYEQYF.

The V and J genes are TRBV5-1 and TRBJ1-6; TRBD1 agrees at 8 bases. With V trimmed by 4 bases and J by 5 bases, 2 bases remained unmatched. From germline, CDR1 is SGHRS and CDR2 YFSETQ. This CDR3 has 14 amino acids. As DNA, the CDR3 is TGCGCCAGCAGCACGGGACAGGATAATTCACCCCTCCACTTT. Translating gives CASSTGQDNSPLHF.

This chain joins TRBV6-5 and TRBJ2-5; 9 nucleotides align to TRBD2. This CDR3 region has 15 residues. Losses at the gene ends were 0 bases for V and 4 bases for J; bases not matched to a gene: 3. Germline CDR1 is MNHEY and CDR2 is SVGAGI. CDR3 amino acids: CASSYSGLALETQYF. CDR3 DNA: TGTGCCAGCAGTTACTCAGGACTAGCGTTAGAGACCCAGTACTTC.